The T cell receptor beta chain under discussion was sequenced for a study of blood T cell repertoires in COVID-19. Turning to the study itself: Some COVID-19 samples were acute and others convalescent; all came from the United States, Italy and Spain. PBMCs, B-cell-depleted T cells, or T cells provided the cDNA or gDNA that made up the material.

Original processing notes: Amplification from reference gene primers served as the basis for estimated nucleated cell counts. The table came from immunoSEQ multiplex PCR; TCRdb's copy has only in-frame clones and leaves some out. The V and J calls and the clone size are those of that table, but D and trimming were determined from the DNA. This sample carries about 230,000 clones, roughly 88% of them seen once, and the ten largest clones take roughly 30%. The germline CDR1 and CDR2 sequences are KGHSH and LQKENI. This CDR3 has 14 amino acids. The V gene lost 2 bases and the J gene lost 4 bases, with 11 bases spanning the gap.

Sequencing used peripheral blood. The clonotype comes from a man aged 35 to 55 with acute or convalescent COVID-19. V and J are TRBV18 and TRBJ1-1; D not resolved. The CDR3 DNA reads as TGTGCCAGCTCACCAGGGCGGGTTGGCACTGAAGCTTTCTTT. It codes for CASSPGRVGTEAFF.